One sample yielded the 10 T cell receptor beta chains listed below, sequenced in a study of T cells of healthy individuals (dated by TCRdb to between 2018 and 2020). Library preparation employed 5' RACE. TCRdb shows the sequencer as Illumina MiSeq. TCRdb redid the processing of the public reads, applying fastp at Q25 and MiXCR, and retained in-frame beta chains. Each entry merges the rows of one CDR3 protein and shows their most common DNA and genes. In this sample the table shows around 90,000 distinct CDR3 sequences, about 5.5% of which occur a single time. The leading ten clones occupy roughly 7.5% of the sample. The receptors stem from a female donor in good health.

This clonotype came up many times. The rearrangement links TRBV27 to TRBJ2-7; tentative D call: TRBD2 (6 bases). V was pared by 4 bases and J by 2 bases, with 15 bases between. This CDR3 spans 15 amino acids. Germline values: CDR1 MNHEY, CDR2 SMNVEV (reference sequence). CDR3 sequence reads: CASSSRDLGAYEQYF. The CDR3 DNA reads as TGTGCCAGCAGTTCTCGGGACTTAGGAGCCTACGAGCAGTACTTC.

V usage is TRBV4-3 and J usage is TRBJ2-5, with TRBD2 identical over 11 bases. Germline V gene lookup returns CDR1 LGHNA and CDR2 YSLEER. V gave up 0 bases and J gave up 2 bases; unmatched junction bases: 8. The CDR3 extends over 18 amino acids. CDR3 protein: CASSQEFRGLAEQETQYF. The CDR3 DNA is TGCGCCAGCAGCCAAGAGTTTCGGGGACTAGCGGAACAAGAGACCCAGTACTTC.

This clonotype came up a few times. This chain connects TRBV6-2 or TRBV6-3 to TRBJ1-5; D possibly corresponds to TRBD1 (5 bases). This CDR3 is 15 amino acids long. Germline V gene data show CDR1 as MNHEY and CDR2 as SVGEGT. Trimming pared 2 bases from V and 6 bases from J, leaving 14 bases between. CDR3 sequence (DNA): TGTGCCAGCAGTTACGCCCCTAGTGGGGGTCAGCCCCAGCATTTT. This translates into CASSYAPSGGQPQHF.

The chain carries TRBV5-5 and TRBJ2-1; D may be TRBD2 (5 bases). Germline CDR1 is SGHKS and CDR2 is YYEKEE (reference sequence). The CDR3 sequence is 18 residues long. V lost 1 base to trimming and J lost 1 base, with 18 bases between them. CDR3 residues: CASSLNASPGGSYNEQFF. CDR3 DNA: TGTGCCAGCAGCTTGAATGCCTCCCCCGGAGGATCCTACAATGAGCAGTTCTTC.

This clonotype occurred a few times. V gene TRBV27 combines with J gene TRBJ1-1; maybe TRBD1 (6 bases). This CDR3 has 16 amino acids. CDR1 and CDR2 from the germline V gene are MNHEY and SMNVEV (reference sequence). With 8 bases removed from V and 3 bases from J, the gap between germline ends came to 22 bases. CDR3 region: CASSKWGAREDTEAFF. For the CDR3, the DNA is TGTGCCAGCTCTAAGTGGGGGGCGCGTGAGGACACTGAAGCTTTCTTT.

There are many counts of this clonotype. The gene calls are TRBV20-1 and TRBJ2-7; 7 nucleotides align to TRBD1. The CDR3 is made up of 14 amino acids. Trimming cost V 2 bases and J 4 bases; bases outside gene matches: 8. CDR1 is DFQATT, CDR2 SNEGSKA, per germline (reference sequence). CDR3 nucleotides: TGCAGTGCTAGAAGGGACAGTACAATTTACGAGCAGTACTTC. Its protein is CSARRDSTIYEQYF.

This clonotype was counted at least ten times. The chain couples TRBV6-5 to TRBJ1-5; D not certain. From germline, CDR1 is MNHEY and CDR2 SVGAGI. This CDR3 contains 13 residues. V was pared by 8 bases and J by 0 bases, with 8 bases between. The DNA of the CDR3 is TGTGCCAGCCAGCGGGATAGCAATCAGCCCCAGCATTTT. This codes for CASQRDSNQPQHF.

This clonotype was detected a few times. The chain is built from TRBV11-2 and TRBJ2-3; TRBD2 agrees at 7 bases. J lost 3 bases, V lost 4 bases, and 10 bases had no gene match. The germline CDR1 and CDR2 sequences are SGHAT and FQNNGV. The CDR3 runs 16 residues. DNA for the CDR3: TGTGCCAGCAGCTCCCCCCCCAGCGGGATTACAGATACGCAGTATTTT. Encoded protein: CASSSPPSGITDTQYF.

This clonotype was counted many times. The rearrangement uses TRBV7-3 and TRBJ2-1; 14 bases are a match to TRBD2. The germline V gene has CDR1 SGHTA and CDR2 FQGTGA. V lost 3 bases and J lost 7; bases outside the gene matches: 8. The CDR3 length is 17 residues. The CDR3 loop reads CASSFGLAGGLRNEQFF. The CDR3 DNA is TGTGCCAGCAGCTTTGGACTAGCGGGAGGATTACGGAATGAGCAGTTCTTC.

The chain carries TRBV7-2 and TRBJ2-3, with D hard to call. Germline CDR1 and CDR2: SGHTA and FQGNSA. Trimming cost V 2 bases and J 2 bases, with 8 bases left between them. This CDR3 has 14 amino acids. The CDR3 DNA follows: TGTGCCAGCAGCTTAACAGTTATCACAGATACGCAGTATTTT. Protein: CASSLTVITDTQYF.